This T cell receptor beta chain comes out of a study of CD8+ T cells in alopecia areata. Study-wide results and caveats: Scalp samples also yield sequences of resident alphabeta T cells from normal skin. Greater clonality was observed in lesional scalp samples, especially alopecia totalis/universalis, versus normal scalp.

Concerning this clone: Its antigen remains unidentified.

Following RNA extraction, reverse transcription yielded cDNA that acted as the sequencing template. The assay was immunoSEQ multiplex PCR, and TCRdb's table has in-frame clones only and misses some. This sample has 120,000 to 150,000 clones, with roughly 50% found just once. Sequences were obtained from CD4+ T cells sorted from blood. This TCR came from a human donor with alopecia areata.

As DNA, the CDR3 is TGCAGCGTCAACCGCGGGACACTGTCCTACAATGAGCAGTTCTTC. Amino acids: CSVNRGTLSYNEQFF. This chain uses TRBV29-1 with TRBJ2-1; D tentatively reads TRBD1 or TRBD2 (6 bases each). Trimming took 6 bases from V and 1 from J, leaving 16 bases between them. The CDR3 is 15 residues long. Germline-derived CDR1 and CDR2 are SQVTM and ANQGSEA.